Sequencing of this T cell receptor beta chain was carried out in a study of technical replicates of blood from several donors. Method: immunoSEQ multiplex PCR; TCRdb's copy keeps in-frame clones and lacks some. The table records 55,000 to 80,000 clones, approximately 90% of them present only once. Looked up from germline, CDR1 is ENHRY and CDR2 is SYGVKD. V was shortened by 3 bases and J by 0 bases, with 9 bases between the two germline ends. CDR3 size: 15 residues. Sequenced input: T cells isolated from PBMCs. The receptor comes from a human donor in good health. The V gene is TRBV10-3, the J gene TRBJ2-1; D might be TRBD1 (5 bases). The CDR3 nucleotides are TGTGCCATCAGTGATACAGGAAGCTCCTACAATGAGCAGTTCTTC. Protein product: CAISDTGSSYNEQFF.